This T cell receptor (beta chain) emerged from a study of blood T cells in healthy people across ages. Study context: Every two T cells gave about one barcoded beta molecule via template switching.

A second PCR, run for roughly 7 to 11 cycles, used a sample-barcoded 5' primer plus a J-beta primer mix. One entry per CDR3 protein results from TCRdb running MiXCR on the 5' RACE reads. The sample carries about 930,000 distinct CDR3 sequences, about 27% recorded once. Germline-derived CDR1 and CDR2 are MNHEY and SVGEGT. V was cut by 5 bases and J by 9 bases, with 11 bases left in between. The CDR3 spans 12 residues. This clonotype has just one count. These same data were also listed under a study on T cells of mothers and their children.

The sample consisted of blood. The chain couples TRBV6-2 or TRBV6-3 to TRBJ1-5; no reliable D call. The TCR was taken from a woman between 40 and 55 years old in good health. The CDR3 DNA reads TGTGCCAGCAGTCACCAAATTTGGCCCCAGCATTTT. It translates to CASSHQIWPQHF.